The clone carrying this TCR beta chain has a single count. The sample is drawn from a study of control samples from healthy donors and cancer patients. TCRdb's copy holds only in-frame clones and misses some; the assay was immunoSEQ multiplex PCR. The data contain 150,000 to 200,000 clones, roughly 91% of them singletons. The material sequenced was blood. This sequence was found in a young woman in good health.

The CDR3: CSASHRGDYGYTF. CDR3 coding DNA: TGCAGTGCTAGTCACAGGGGAGACTATGGCTACACCTTC. The V call is TRBV20-1, the J call TRBJ1-2, with 7 bases that match TRBD1. Germline V lookup: CDR1 DFQATT, CDR2 SNEGSKA (reference sequence). J lost 3 bases, V lost 3 bases, and 4 bases had no gene match. CDR3 length: 13 residues.